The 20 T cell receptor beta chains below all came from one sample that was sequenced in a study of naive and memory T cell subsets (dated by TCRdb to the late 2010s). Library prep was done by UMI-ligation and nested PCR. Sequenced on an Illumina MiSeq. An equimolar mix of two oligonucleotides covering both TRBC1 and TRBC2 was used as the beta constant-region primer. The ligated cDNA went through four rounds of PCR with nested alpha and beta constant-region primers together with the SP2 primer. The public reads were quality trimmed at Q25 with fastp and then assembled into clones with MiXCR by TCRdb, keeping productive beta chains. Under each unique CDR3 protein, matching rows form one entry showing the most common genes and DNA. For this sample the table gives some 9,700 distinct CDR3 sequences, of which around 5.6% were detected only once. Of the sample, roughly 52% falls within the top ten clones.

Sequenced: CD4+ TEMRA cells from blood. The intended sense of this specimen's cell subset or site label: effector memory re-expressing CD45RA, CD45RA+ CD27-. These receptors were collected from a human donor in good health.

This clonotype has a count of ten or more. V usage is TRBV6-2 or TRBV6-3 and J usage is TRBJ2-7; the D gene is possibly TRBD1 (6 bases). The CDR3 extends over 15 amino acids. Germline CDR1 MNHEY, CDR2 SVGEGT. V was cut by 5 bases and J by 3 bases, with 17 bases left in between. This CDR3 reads CASSRETGALYEQYF. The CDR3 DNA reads TGTGCCAGCAGTCGTGAGACAGGCGCACTCTACGAGCAGTACTTC.

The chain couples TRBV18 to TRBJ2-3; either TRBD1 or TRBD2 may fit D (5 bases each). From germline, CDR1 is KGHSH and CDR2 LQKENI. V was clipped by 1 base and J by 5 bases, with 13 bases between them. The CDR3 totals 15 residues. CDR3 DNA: TGTGCCAGCTCACCACGCCCGGGGCCCCAAGATACGCAGTATTTT. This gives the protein CASSPRPGPQDTQYF.

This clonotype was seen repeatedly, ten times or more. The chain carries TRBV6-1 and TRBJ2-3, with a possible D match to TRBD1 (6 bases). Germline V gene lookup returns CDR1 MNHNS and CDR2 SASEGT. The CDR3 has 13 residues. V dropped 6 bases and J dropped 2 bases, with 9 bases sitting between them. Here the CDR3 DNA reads TGTGCCAGCAGAAAGGGGGTCACAGATACGCAGTATTTT. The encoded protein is CASRKGVTDTQYF.

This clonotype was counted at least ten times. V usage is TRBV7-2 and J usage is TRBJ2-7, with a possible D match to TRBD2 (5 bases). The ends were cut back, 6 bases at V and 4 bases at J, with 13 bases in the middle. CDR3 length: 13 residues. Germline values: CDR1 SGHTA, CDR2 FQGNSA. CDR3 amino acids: CASSLRRTYEQYF. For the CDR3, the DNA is TGTGCCAGCAGTCTCCGCCGGACTTACGAGCAGTACTTC.

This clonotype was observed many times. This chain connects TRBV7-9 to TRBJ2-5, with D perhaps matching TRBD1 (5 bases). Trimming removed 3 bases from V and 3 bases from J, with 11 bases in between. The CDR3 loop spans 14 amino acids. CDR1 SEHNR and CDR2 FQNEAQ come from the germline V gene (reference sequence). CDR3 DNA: TGTGCCAGCAGCTTCCGTGGGGCAGAAGAGACCCAGTACTTC. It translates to CASSFRGAEETQYF.

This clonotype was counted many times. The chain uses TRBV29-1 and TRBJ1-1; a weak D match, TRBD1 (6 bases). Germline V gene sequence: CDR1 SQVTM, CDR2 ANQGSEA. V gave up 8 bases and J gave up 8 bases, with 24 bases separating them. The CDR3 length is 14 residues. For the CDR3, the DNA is TGCAGCTATGCAGTTGGGGGCATAATCTCGGAAGCTTTCTTT. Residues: CSYAVGGIISEAFF.

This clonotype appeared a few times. CDR3 region: CASTLQGAGQPQHF. CDR3 DNA sequence: TGTGCCAGTACTCTGCAGGGGGCCGGGCAGCCCCAGCATTTT. The rearrangement links TRBV19 to TRBJ1-5, with 8 bases lining up with TRBD1. Trimming at V came to 7 bases and at J to 7 bases, leaving 9 bases not matched to a gene. This CDR3 has 14 residues. The germline gives CDR1 LNHDA, CDR2 SQIVND (reference sequence). The full variable domain, in which reference TRBV19 and TRBJ1-5 provide the parts outside the CDR3, is DGGITQSPKYLFRKEGQNVTLSCEQNLNHDAMYWYRQDPGQGLRLIYYSQIVNDFQKGDIAEGYSVSREKKESFPLTVTSAQKNPTAFYLCASTLQGAGQPQHFGDGTRLSIL.

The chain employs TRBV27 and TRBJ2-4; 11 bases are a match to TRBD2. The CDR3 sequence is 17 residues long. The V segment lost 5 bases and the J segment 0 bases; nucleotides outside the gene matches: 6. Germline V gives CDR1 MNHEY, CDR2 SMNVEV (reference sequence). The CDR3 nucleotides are TGTGCCAGCAGTAAGACTAGCGGGGCTCTAGCCAAAAACATTCAGTACTTC. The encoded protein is CASSKTSGALAKNIQYF.

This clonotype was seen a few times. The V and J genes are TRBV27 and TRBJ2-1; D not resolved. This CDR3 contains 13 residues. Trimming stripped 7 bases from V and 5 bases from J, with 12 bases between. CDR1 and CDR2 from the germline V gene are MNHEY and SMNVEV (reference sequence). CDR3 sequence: CASNSWTDNEQFF. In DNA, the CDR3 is TGTGCCAGCAACTCCTGGACCGACAATGAGCAGTTCTTC.

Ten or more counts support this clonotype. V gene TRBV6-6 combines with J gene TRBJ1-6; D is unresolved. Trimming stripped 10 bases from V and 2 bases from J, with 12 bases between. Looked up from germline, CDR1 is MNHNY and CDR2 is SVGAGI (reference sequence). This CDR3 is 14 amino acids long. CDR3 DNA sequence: TGTGCCACGTTGGCAGTAGCCTATAATTCACCCCTCCACTTT. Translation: CATLAVAYNSPLHF.

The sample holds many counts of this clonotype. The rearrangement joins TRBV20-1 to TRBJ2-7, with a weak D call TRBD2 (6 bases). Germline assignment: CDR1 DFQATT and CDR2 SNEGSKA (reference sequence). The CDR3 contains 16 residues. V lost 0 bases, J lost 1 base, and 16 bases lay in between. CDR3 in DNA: TGCAGTGCTAGAGATGCTCAGCGGGCGCTATCCTACGAGCAGTACTTC. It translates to CSARDAQRALSYEQYF.

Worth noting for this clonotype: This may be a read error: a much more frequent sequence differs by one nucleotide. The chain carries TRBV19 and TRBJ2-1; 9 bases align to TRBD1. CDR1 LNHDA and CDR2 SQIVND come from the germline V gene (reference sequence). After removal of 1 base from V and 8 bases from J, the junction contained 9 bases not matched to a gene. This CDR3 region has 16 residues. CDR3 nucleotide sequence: TGTGCCAGTAGTATAGTGCTCGGGACAGGGCCCGATGAGCAGTTCTTC. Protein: CASSIVLGTGPDEQFF.

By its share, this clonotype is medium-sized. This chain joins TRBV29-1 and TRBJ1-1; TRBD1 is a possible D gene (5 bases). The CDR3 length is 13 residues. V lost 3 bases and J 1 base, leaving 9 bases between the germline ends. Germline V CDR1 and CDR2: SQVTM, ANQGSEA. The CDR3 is CSVEAGPNTEAFF. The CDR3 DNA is TGCAGCGTTGAGGCAGGGCCGAACACTGAAGCTTTCTTT.

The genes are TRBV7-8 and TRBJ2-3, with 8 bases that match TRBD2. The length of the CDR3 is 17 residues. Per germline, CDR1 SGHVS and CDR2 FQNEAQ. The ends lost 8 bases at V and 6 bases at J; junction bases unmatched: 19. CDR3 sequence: CASRIAAGGFVADTQYF. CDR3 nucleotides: TGTGCCAGCCGGATCGCGGCGGGAGGTTTTGTGGCGGATACGCAGTATTTT.

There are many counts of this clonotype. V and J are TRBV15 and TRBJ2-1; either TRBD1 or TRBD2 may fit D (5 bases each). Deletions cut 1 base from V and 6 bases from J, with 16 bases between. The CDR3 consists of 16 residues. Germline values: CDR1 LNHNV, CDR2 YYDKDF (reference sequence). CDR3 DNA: TGTGCCACCAGCAGAGGAGGGGCCGAGGCCCTCAATGAGCAGTTCTTC. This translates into CATSRGGAEALNEQFF.

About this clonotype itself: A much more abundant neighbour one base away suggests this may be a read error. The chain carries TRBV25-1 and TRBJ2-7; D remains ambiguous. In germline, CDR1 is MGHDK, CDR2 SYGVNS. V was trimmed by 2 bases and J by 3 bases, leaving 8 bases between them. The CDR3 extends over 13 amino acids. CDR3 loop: CASSEPGLYEQYF. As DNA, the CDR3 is TGTGCCAGCAGTGAACCTGGCCTCTACGAGCAGTACTTC.

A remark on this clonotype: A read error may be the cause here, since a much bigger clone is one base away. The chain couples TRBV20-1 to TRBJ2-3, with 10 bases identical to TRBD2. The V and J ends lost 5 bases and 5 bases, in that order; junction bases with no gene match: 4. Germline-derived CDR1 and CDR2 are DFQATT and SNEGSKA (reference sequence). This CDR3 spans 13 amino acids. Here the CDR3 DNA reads TGCAGTGCTGGGCTAGCGGGAGTAGATACGCAGTATTTT. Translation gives CSAGLAGVDTQYF.

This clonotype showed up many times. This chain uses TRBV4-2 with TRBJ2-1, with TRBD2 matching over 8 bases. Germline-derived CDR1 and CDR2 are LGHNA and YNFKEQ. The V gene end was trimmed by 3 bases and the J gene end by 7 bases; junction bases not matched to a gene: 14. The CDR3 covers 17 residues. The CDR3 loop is CASSQDEAGVTGNEQFF. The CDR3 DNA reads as TGTGCCAGCAGCCAGGATGAAGCGGGGGTGACTGGTAATGAGCAGTTCTTC.

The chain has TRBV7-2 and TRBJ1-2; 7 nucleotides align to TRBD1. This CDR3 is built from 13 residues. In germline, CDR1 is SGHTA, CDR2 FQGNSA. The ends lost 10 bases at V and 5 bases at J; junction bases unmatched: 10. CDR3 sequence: CATSRTGTYGYTF. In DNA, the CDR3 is TGTGCCACCAGTCGGACAGGAACTTATGGCTACACCTTC. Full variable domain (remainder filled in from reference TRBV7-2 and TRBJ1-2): GAGVSQSPSNKVTEKGKDVELRCDPISGHTALYWYRQSLGQGLEFLIYFQGNSAPDKSGLPSDRFSAERTGGSVSTLTIQRTQQEDSAVYLCATSRTGTYGYTFGSGTRLTVV.

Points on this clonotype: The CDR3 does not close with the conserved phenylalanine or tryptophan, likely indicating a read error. Here the CDR3 reads CASSVREGGETQYL. In DNA form, the CDR3 reads TGTGCCAGCAGCGTCCGGGAGGGCGGCGAGACCCAGTACTTG. The chain employs TRBV7-2 and TRBJ2-5, with TRBD2 matching 8 bases. Germline V gene data show CDR1 as SGHTA and CDR2 as FQGNSA. Trimming cost V 5 bases and J 5 bases; bases outside gene matches: 7. This CDR3 has 14 amino acids.